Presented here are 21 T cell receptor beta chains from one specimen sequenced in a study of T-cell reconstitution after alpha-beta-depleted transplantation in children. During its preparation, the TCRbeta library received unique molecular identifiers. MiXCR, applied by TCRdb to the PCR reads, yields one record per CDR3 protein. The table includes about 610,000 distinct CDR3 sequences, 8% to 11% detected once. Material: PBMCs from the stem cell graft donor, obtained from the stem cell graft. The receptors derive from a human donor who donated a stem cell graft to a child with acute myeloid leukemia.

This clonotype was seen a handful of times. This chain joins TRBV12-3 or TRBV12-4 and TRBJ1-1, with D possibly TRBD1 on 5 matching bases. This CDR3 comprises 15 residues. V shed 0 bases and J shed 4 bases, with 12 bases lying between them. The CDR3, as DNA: TGTGCCAGCAGTTTAGCCCCGTGGGGGGGCACTGAAGCTTTCTTT. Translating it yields CASSLAPWGGTEAFF.

CDR3 nucleotide sequence: TGTGCCAGCAGTACGAATACGCAGTATTTT. Translated, it gives CASSTNTQYF. This chain connects TRBV2 to TRBJ2-3, with no clear D. From germline, CDR1 is SNHLY and CDR2 FYNNEI. CDR3 length equals 10 residues. The V gene lost 5 bases and the J gene lost 7 bases, with 4 bases spanning the gap. Complete variable domain (other parts from reference TRBV2 and TRBJ2-3): EPEVTQTPSHQVTQMGQEVILRCVPISNHLYFYWYRQILGQKVEFLVSFYNNEISEKSEIFDDQFSVERPDGSNFTLKIRSTKLEDSAMYFCASSTNTQYFGPGTRLTVL.

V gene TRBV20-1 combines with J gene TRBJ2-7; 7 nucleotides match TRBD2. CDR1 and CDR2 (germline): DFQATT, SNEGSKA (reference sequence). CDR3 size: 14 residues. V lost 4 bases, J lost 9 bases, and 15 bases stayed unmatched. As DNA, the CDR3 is TGCAGTGCTACCTCACCGGGGGAGGGCCTCCTGCAGTACTTC. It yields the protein CSATSPGEGLLQYF.

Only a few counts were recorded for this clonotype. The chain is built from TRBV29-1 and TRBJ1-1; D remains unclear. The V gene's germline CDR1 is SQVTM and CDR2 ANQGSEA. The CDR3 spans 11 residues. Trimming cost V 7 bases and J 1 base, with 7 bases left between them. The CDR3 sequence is CSGATNTEAFF. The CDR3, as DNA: TGCAGCGGAGCGACGAACACTGAAGCTTTCTTT.

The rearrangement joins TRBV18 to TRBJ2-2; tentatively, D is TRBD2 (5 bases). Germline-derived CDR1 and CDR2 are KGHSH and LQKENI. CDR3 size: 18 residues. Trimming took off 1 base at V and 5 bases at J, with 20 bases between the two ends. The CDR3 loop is CASSPQGASVMATGELFF. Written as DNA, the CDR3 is TGTGCCAGCTCACCACAGGGAGCGTCTGTAATGGCGACCGGGGAGCTGTTTTTT.

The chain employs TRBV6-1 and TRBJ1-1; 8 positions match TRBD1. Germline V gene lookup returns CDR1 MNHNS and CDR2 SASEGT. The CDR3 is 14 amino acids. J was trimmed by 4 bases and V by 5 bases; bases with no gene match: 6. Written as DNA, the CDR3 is TGTGCCAGCAGTAGAAATACAGGGGGCACTGAAGCTTTCTTT. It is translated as CASSRNTGGTEAFF.

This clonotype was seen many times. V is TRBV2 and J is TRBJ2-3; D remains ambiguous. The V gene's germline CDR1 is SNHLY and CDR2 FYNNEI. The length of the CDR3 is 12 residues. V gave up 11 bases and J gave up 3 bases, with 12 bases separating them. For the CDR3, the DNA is TGTGCCGAACGAAGGCTGACAGATACGCAGTATTTT. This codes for CAERRLTDTQYF. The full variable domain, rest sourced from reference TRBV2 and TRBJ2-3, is EPEVTQTPSHQVTQMGQEVILRCVPISNHLYFYWYRQILGQKVEFLVSFYNNEISEKSEIFDDQFSVERPDGSNFTLKIRSTKLEDSAMYFCAERRLTDTQYFGPGTRLTVL.

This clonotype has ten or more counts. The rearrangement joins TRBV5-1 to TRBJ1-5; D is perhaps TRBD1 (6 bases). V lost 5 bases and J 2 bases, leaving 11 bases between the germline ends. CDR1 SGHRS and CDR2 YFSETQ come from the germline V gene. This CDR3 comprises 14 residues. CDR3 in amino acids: CASSISGGNQPQHF. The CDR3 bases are TGCGCCAGCAGTATTTCAGGGGGCAATCAGCCCCAGCATTTT.

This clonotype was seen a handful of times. CDR3 DNA sequence: TGTGCCAGTAGCGATATTCTAGGACAGAATCACTTTAACTATGGCTACACCTTC. Its protein is CASSDILGQNHFNYGYTF. The rearrangement joins TRBV19 to TRBJ1-2, with D perhaps TRBD1 (6 bases). With 6 bases removed from V and 1 base from J, the gap between germline ends came to 24 bases. The germline V gene encodes CDR1 LNHDA and CDR2 SQIVND (reference sequence). The CDR3 totals 18 residues.

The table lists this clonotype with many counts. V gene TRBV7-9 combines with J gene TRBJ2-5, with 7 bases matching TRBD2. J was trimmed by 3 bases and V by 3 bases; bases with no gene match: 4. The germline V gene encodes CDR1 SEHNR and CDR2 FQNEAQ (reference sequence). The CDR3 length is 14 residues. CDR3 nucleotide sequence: TGTGCCAGCAGCTTGGGCGGGAGAGAAGAGACCCAGTACTTC. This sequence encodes CASSLGGREETQYF.

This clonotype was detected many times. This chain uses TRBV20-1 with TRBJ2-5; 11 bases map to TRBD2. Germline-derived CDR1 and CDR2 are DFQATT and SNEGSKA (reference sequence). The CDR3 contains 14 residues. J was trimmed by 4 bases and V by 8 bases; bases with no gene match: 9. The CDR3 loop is CSPGTSGRGETQYF. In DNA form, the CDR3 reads TGCAGTCCCGGGACTAGCGGCCGGGGAGAGACCCAGTACTTC.

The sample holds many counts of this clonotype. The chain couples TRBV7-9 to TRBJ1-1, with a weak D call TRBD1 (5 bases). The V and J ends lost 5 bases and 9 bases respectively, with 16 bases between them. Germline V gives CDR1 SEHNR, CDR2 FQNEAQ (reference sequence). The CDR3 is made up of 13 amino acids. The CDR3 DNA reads TGTGCCAGCAGCCTTACTGACAGCGGACAAGCTTTCTTT. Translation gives CASSLTDSGQAFF.

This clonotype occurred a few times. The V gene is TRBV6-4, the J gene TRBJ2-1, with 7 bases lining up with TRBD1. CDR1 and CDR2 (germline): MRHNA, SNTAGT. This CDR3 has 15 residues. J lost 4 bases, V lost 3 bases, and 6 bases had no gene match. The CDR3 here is CASSDTGAPYNEQFF. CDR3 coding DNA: TGTGCCAGCAGTGATACAGGGGCGCCGTACAATGAGCAGTTCTTC.

The CDR3 is CASSPRTGPFYEQYF. The CDR3 nucleotides are TGTGCCAGCAGCCCTAGGACAGGTCCCTTCTACGAGCAGTACTTC. This chain uses TRBV3-1 with TRBJ2-7, with 7 positions matching TRBD1. Germline CDR1 is LGHDT and CDR2 is YNNKEL (reference sequence). The V and J ends lost 4 bases and 3 bases, in that order; junction bases with no gene match: 9. This CDR3 is 15 amino acids long.

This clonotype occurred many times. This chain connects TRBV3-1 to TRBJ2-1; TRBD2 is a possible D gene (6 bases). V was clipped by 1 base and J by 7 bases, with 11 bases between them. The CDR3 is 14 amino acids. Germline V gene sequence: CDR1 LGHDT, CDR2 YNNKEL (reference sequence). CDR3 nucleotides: TGTGCCAGCAGCCAAGGGAGGGGAAGGAATGAGCAGTTCTTC. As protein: CASSQGRGRNEQFF.

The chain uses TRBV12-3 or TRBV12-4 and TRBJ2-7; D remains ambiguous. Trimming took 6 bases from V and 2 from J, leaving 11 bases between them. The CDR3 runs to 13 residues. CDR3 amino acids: CASRRSSAYEQYF. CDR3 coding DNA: TGTGCCAGCAGAAGGTCGTCCGCCTACGAGCAGTACTTC.

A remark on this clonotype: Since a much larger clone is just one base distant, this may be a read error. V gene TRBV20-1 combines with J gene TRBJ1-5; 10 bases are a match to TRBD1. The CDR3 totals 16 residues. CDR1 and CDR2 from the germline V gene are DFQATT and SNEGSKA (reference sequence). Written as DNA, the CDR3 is TGCTGTGCGATTCCAATGGACAGGGGGAGAAATCAGCCCCAGCATTTT. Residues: CCAIPMDRGRNQPQHF.

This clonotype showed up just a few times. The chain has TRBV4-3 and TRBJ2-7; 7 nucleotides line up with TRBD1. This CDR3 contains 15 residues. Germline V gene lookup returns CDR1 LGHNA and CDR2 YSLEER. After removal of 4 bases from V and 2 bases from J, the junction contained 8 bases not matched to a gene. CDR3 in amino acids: CASSRSDRETYEQYF. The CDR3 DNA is TGCGCCAGCAGCCGATCCGACAGGGAAACCTACGAGCAGTACTTC.

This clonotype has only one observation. Here the CDR3 reads CASSEQLAGIYEQFF. CDR3 DNA sequence: TGTGCCAGCAGTGAGCAACTAGCGGGAATCTATGAGCAGTTCTTC. The chain carries TRBV2 and TRBJ2-1, with 10 bases lining up with TRBD2. Per the germline V gene, CDR1 is SNHLY and CDR2 is FYNNEI. The J segment lost 8 bases and the V segment lost 3 bases, leaving 7 bases of the junction unmatched. This CDR3 has 15 amino acids.

Here the CDR3 reads CASSYPPGALRGEQYF. CDR3 in DNA: TGCGCCAGCAGCTATCCTCCGGGGGCTTTACGGGGCGAGCAGTACTTC. J is TRBJ2-7 and V is TRBV5-1, with D possibly called TRBD1 or TRBD2 (6 bases each). Trimming removed 3 bases at V and 6 bases at J, with 22 bases between. Germline V gene lookup returns CDR1 SGHRS and CDR2 YFSETQ. The length of the CDR3 is 16 residues.

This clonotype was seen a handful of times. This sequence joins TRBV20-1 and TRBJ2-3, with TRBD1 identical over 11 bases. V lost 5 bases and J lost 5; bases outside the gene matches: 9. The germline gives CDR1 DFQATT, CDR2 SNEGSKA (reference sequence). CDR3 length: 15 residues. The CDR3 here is CSAAPAGQGVDTQYF. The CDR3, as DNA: TGCAGTGCTGCACCGGCGGGACAGGGGGTAGATACGCAGTATTTT.